The 13 T cell receptor beta chains below come from one sample, sequenced in a study of shared clonotypes between healthy human individuals. Assay used: immunoSEQ multiplex PCR; TCRdb lists only in-frame clones, some missing. The sample shows 2,100,000 or so clones, nearly 97% of them seen only once. The sample taken for sequencing was naive CD4+ T cells sorted from blood. Documented subset: CD45RA+ positively selected. The receptors shown here come from a man in his late teens or twenties in good health.

This clone occurred once. The V and J genes are TRBV4-3 and TRBJ2-3; 7 bases agree with TRBD2. Unmatched junction bases numbered 7, after V lost 2 bases and J lost 2 bases. Germline values: CDR1 LGHNA, CDR2 YSLEER. The CDR3 is made up of 16 amino acids. CDR3 in DNA: TGCGCCAGCAGCCAAACGGGACTAACCCCCACAGATACGCAGTATTTT. Residues: CASSQTGLTPTDTQYF.

Turning to this clone: The sample contains more than one DNA sequence encoding this CDR3. V gene TRBV5-1 combines with J gene TRBJ2-2; 8 bases map to TRBD1. Germline values: CDR1 SGHRS, CDR2 YFSETQ. This CDR3 region has 16 residues. The junction had 2 bases not matched to a gene; V was cut back by 0 bases and J by 1 base. This chain's CDR3 is CASSLVGTGNTGELFF. CDR3 nucleotides: TGCGCCAGCAGCTTGGTAGGGACAGGGAACACCGGGGAGCTGTTTTTT. The entire variable domain, with the rest obtained from reference TRBV5-1 and TRBJ2-2, is as follows: KAGVTQTPRYLIKTRGQQVTLSCSPISGHRSVSWYQQTPGQGLQFLFEYFSETQRNKGNFPGRFSGRQFSNSRSEMNVSTLELGDSALYLCASSLVGTGNTGELFFGEGSRLTVL.

This clone was seen a single time. This chain uses TRBV7-2 with TRBJ2-3; D ambiguous. The CDR3 totals 15 residues. With 0 bases removed from V and 3 bases from J, the gap between germline ends came to 10 bases. The germline V gene encodes CDR1 SGHTA and CDR2 FQGNSA. DNA of the CDR3: TGTGCCAGCAGCTTAGCGTGGGTAGGAACAGATACGCAGTATTTT. Translation gives CASSLAWVGTDTQYF. Based on the CDR3 plus reference TRBV7-2 and TRBJ2-3, the full variable domain is GAGVSQSPSNKVTEKGKDVELRCDPISGHTALYWYRQSLGQGLEFLIYFQGNSAPDKSGLPSDRFSAERTGGSVSTLTIQRTQQEDSAVYLCASSLAWVGTDTQYFGPGTRLTVL.

The CDR3 region is CAWSVIGRGNQPQHF. Here the CDR3 DNA reads TGTGCCTGGAGTGTTATAGGTAGGGGCAATCAGCCCCAGCATTTT. V gene TRBV30 combines with J gene TRBJ1-5, with D hard to call. CDR3 size: 15 residues. Germline V CDR1 and CDR2: GTSNPN, SVGIG (reference sequence). Trimming left V 0 bases short and J 2 bases short, with 11 bases between.

The rearrangement uses TRBV5-1 and TRBJ2-7, with 11 positions matching TRBD1. The CDR3 has 16 amino acids. Germline V gene lookup returns CDR1 SGHRS and CDR2 YFSETQ. With 4 bases clipped from V and 3 bases from J, the junction kept 9 bases outside the gene matches. The DNA for the CDR3 is TGCGCCAGCAGCCCCGGACAGGGGGCTTGGAACTACGAGCAGTACTTC. This sequence encodes CASSPGQGAWNYEQYF.

The table lists this clone with a count of one. At one boundary the junction diverges from the germline segment, which might be a read error. The CDR3, as DNA: TGTGCCAGCGAGGGACAGGGGAACCCGGAAGACTTC. It yields the protein CASEGQGNPEDF. The J gene is TRBJ2-7, the V gene TRBV28; TRBD1 matches 10 bases. Per the germline V gene, CDR1 is MDHEN and CDR2 is SYDVKM. The CDR3 consists of 12 residues.

This clone has a single count. The V and J genes are TRBV7-2 and TRBJ1-5; tentative D call: TRBD1 (5 bases). Germline CDR1 reads SGHTA; CDR2 reads FQGNSA. V was shortened by 5 bases and J by 7 bases, with 9 bases between the two germline ends. CDR3 length equals 12 residues. The CDR3 loop reads CASSVGEQPQHF. CDR3 nucleotides: TGTGCCAGCAGCGTGGGGGAACAGCCCCAGCATTTT.

The chain is built from TRBV30 and TRBJ2-1; D perhaps matches TRBD2 (7 bases). Trimming shortened V by 0 bases and J by 6 bases, and 15 bases separated the two germline ends. The CDR3 contains 15 residues. Looked up from germline, CDR1 is GTSNPN and CDR2 is SVGIG (reference sequence). The CDR3 spells CAWSVRGEGRNEQFF. CDR3 DNA: TGTGCCTGGAGTGTAAGGGGGGAGGGCCGCAATGAGCAGTTCTTC.

This rearrangement joins TRBV11-2 to TRBJ1-2, with D unclear. V was trimmed by 0 bases and J by 3 bases, leaving 8 bases between them. The CDR3 runs 14 residues. Germline values: CDR1 SGHAT, CDR2 FQNNGV. CDR3 coding DNA: TGTGCCAGCAGCTTAGATACGGGCGACTATGGCTACACCTTC. Translated, it gives CASSLDTGDYGYTF.

The chain recombines TRBV6-5 with TRBJ1-2, with TRBD1 as a possible D gene (5 bases). Trimming took off 8 bases at V and 6 bases at J, with 16 bases between the two ends. The CDR3 length is 13 residues. The germline CDR1 and CDR2 sequences are MNHEY and SVGAGI. Written as DNA, the CDR3 is TGTGCCAGCGTCCGGGGGGGGTATAATGGCTACACCTTC. This codes for CASVRGGYNGYTF.

The chain has TRBV7-6 and TRBJ2-2; maybe TRBD2 (5 bases). This CDR3 region has 15 residues. The V gene lost 1 base and the J gene lost 7 bases, with 13 bases spanning the gap. CDR1 SGHVS and CDR2 FNYEAQ come from the germline V gene. DNA for the CDR3: TGTGCCAGCAGCTTAGGTCCTTATCGGGGCGGGGAGCTGTTTTTT. Encoded protein: CASSLGPYRGGELFF.

The V call is TRBV7-2, the J call TRBJ2-4; D is perhaps TRBD2 (5 bases). In germline, CDR1 is SGHTA, CDR2 FQGNSA. The CDR3 is made up of 14 amino acids. Between the trimmed V and J ends, which lost 2 bases and 8 bases, there was a span of 13 bases. CDR3 nucleotide sequence: TGTGCCAGCAGCTTACGGGCCTTCGGGGACATTCAGTACTTC. Translation: CASSLRAFGDIQYF.

The chain links TRBV30 to TRBJ1-6; the match to TRBD1 covers 8 bases. Germline lookup yields CDR1 GTSNPN and CDR2 SVGIG (reference sequence). CDR3 size: 14 residues. Trimming cost V 3 bases and J 6 bases; bases outside gene matches: 4. CDR3 sequence: CAWSWDRLNSPLHF. The CDR3 DNA is TGTGCCTGGAGCTGGGACAGGCTTAATTCACCCCTCCACTTT.